The 4 T cell receptor beta chains listed next were all sequenced from one sample in a study of sequential checkpoint blockade in melanoma. Sequencing used immunoSEQ multiplex PCR; TCRdb keeps in-frame clones, though not all of them. The data hold 25,000 to 30,000 clones, with more than 80% observed a single time. Noted treatment: randomized to nivolumab then ipilimumab (arm A) or the reverse (arm B). The sample in question was CD8+ T cells sorted from blood (inferred from file names), obtained from a patient given nivolumab and ipilimumab in sequence. These receptors were taken from a human donor with melanoma.

This chain joins TRBV19 and TRBJ2-6; 9 bases align to TRBD1. The length of the CDR3 is 17 residues. V lost 7 bases to trimming and J lost 3 bases; unmatched junction nucleotides: 10. The germline CDR1 and CDR2 sequences are LNHDA and SQIVND (reference sequence). The DNA of the CDR3 is TGTGCCAGTAACAGTCCCGGGACAGGGCTTGGGGCCAACGTCCTGACTTTC. Its protein is CASNSPGTGLGANVLTF. The variable domain in full, with the rest retrieved from reference TRBV19 and TRBJ2-6, is DGGITQSPKYLFRKEGQNVTLSCEQNLNHDAMYWYRQDPGQGLRLIYYSQIVNDFQKGDIAEGYSVSREKKESFPLTVTSAQKNPTAFYLCASNSPGTGLGANVLTFGAGSRLTVL.

The chain combines TRBV6-5 with TRBJ2-7; 12 positions match TRBD2. This CDR3 region has 15 residues. Trimming removed 2 bases from V and 2 bases from J; junction bases left unmatched: 1. The germline V gene encodes CDR1 MNHEY and CDR2 SVGAGI. The CDR3 loop reads CASSYPSGRAYEQYF. Here the CDR3 DNA reads TGTGCCAGCAGTTACCCTAGCGGGAGGGCCTACGAGCAGTACTTC.

The gene calls are TRBV7-9 and TRBJ2-2; 10 bases line up with TRBD2. The germline CDR1 and CDR2 sequences are SEHNR and FQNEAQ (reference sequence). The CDR3 sequence is 15 residues long. J gave up 4 bases and V 2 bases, and 1 base lay outside the gene matches. The CDR3 sequence is CASSLLAGATGELFF. CDR3 nucleotides: TGTGCCAGCAGCTTACTAGCGGGGGCCACCGGGGAGCTGTTTTTT.

The gene calls are TRBV6-1 and TRBJ1-3; D may be TRBD1 (5 bases). V was pared by 3 bases and J by 0 bases, with 9 bases between. The CDR3 sequence is 15 residues long. Germline-derived CDR1 and CDR2 are MNHNS and SASEGT. In DNA, the CDR3 is TGTGCCAGCAGTGAGGGGGGTTTCTCTGGAAACACCATATATTTT. Translating it yields CASSEGGFSGNTIYF.